This T cell receptor (beta chain) is from a study of blood T cell repertoires in COVID-19. TCRdb keeps only in-frame clones here, not all; method: immunoSEQ multiplex PCR. The table lists roughly 250,000 clones, under 95% of them singletons, with approximately 1.9% in the top ten. V was trimmed by 6 bases and J by 0 bases, leaving 17 bases between them. In germline, CDR1 is SQVTM, CDR2 ANQGSEA. This CDR3 is built from 15 residues. The source of this sequence is a young woman who had recovered from COVID-19. V usage is TRBV29-1 and J usage is TRBJ1-1; D is perhaps TRBD1 (5 bases). The specimen was PBMCs or T cells enriched from blood (not recorded which). CDR3: CSVLGQLAMNTEAFF. DNA of the CDR3: TGCAGCGTCCTAGGACAACTGGCGATGAACACTGAAGCTTTCTTT.